This T cell receptor beta chain is drawn from a study of cytomegalovirus exposure and HLA in healthy donors. Study-wide points: Reportedly, a later analysis found an Asian-associated ancestry cluster had fewer N-insertions than the roughly 700-donor mean. A likely sequencing artifact accounted for one observed cluster of highly shared sequence variants.

The donors, nominally healthy at sampling, likely had unrecorded immune exposures. The PCR had 60 Vbeta and 13 Jbeta primers. Assay: immunoSEQ multiplex PCR; the TCRdb copy retains only in-frame clones and omits some. The table lists about 67,000 clones. With regard to this clone: No antigen is known for it.

With 0 bases clipped from V and 8 bases from J, the junction kept 6 bases outside the gene matches. The length of the CDR3 is 15 residues. Germline CDR1 and CDR2: SGHRS and YFSETQ. The genes are TRBV5-1 and TRBJ2-1; 9 bases match TRBD2. The sample comprised PBMCs. This receptor was obtained from a woman aged 40 to 55 in good health and CMV-seropositive. CDR3 bases: TGCGCCAGCAGCTTGGGGGCGGGAGGGTACGATGAGCAGTTCTTC. This codes for CASSLGAGGYDEQFF.